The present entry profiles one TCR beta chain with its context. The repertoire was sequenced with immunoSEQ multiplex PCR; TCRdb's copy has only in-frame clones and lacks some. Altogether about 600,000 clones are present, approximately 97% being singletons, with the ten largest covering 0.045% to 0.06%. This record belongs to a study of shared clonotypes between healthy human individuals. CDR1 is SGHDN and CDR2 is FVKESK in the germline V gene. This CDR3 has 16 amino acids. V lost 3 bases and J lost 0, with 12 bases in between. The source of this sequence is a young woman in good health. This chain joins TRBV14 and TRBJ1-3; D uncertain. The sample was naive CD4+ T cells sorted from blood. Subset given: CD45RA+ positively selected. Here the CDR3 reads CASSQARAFSGNTIYF. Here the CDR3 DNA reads TGTGCCAGCAGCCAGGCTCGAGCTTTCTCTGGAAACACCATATATTTT.